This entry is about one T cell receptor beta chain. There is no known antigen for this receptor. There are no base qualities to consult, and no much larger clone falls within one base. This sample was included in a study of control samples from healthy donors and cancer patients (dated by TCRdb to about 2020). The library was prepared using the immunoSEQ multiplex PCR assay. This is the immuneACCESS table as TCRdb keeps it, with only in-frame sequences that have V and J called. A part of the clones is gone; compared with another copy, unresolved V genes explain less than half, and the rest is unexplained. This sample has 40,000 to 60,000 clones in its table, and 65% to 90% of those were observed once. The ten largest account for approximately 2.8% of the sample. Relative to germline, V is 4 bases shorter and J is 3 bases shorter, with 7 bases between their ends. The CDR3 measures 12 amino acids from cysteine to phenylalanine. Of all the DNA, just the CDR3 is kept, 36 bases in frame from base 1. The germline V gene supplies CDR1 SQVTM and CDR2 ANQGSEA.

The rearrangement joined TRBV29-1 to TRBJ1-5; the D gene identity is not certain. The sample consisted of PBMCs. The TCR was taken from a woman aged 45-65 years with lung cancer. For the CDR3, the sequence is CSVGGYNQPQHF. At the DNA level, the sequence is TGCAGCGTTGGCGGGTACAATCAGCCCCAGCATTTT.